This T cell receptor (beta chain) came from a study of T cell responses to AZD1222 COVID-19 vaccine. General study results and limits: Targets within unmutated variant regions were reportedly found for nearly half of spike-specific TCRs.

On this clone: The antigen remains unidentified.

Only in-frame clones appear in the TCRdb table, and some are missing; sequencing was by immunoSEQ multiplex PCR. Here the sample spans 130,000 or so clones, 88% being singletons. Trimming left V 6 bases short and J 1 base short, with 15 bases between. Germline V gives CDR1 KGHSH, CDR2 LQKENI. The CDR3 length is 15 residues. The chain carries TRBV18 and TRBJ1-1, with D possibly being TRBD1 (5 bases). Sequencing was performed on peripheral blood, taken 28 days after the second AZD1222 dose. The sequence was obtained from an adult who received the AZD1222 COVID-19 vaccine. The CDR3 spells CASSPLPTGNTEAFF. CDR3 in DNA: TGTGCCAGCTCCCCTCTCCCCACAGGGAACACTGAAGCTTTCTTT.